This TCR beta chain was recovered during a study of shared clonotypes between healthy human individuals. Study-wide findings and caveats: Clonotype sharing among the donors was expected to vary with sequencing depth.

Libraries were prepared by immunoSEQ multiplex PCR; TCRdb keeps only in-frame clonotypes and omits some of them. The profile shows millions of clones, about 95% of them singletons. This CDR3 spans 12 amino acids. CDR1 and CDR2 from the germline V gene are MNHEY and SMNVEV (reference sequence). J lost 5 bases, V lost 9 bases, and 7 bases had no gene match. As concerns this clone: Its antigen is unknown.

The naive CD8 fraction comprised CD45RO-negative cells positively selected for CCR7 and excluded terminally differentiated effector memory CD45RA+ cells. This chain connects TRBV27 to TRBJ2-7; TRBD1 matches 7 bases. This receptor was identified in a man younger than 30 in good health. The source material was naive CD8+ T cells sorted from blood. The CDR3 is CASSTGWNEQYF. The CDR3 nucleotides are TGTGCCAGTTCGACAGGGTGGAACGAGCAGTACTTC.